This TCR beta chain was retrieved from a study of blood T cells in healthy people across ages. This CDR3 is built from 14 residues. Between the trimmed V and J ends, which lost 6 bases and 2 bases, there was a span of 17 bases. The germline CDR1 and CDR2 sequences are DFQATT and SNEGSKA (reference sequence). This clonotype showed up just once. With a J-beta primer mix and a sample-barcoded 5' primer, a second PCR ran about 7 to 12 cycles. TCRdb passed the 5' RACE reads through MiXCR, listing each CDR3 protein once. The sample consists of about 1.4 million distinct CDR3 sequences, approximately 59% of them appearing once.

The source is a man aged 18 to 29 in good health. The J gene is TRBJ2-7, the V gene TRBV20-1; D unclear. The sample was blood. CDR3 residues: CSALSGNHAYEQYF. CDR3 coding DNA: TGCAGTGCCCTATCAGGCAACCACGCCTACGAGCAGTACTTC.